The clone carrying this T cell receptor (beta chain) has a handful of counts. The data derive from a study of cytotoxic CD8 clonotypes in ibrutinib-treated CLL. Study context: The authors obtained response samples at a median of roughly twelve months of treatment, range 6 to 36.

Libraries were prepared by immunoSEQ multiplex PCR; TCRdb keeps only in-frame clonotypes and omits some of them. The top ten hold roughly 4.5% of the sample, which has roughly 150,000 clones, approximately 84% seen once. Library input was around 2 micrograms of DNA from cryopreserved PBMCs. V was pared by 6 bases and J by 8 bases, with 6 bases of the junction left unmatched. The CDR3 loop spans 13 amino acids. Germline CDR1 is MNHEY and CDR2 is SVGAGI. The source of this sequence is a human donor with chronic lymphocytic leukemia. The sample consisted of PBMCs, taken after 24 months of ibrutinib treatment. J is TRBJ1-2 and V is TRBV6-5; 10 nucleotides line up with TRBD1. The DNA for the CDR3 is TGTGCCAGCAGAGCGGGACAGGGGAGCGGCTACACCTTC. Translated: CASRAGQGSGYTF.